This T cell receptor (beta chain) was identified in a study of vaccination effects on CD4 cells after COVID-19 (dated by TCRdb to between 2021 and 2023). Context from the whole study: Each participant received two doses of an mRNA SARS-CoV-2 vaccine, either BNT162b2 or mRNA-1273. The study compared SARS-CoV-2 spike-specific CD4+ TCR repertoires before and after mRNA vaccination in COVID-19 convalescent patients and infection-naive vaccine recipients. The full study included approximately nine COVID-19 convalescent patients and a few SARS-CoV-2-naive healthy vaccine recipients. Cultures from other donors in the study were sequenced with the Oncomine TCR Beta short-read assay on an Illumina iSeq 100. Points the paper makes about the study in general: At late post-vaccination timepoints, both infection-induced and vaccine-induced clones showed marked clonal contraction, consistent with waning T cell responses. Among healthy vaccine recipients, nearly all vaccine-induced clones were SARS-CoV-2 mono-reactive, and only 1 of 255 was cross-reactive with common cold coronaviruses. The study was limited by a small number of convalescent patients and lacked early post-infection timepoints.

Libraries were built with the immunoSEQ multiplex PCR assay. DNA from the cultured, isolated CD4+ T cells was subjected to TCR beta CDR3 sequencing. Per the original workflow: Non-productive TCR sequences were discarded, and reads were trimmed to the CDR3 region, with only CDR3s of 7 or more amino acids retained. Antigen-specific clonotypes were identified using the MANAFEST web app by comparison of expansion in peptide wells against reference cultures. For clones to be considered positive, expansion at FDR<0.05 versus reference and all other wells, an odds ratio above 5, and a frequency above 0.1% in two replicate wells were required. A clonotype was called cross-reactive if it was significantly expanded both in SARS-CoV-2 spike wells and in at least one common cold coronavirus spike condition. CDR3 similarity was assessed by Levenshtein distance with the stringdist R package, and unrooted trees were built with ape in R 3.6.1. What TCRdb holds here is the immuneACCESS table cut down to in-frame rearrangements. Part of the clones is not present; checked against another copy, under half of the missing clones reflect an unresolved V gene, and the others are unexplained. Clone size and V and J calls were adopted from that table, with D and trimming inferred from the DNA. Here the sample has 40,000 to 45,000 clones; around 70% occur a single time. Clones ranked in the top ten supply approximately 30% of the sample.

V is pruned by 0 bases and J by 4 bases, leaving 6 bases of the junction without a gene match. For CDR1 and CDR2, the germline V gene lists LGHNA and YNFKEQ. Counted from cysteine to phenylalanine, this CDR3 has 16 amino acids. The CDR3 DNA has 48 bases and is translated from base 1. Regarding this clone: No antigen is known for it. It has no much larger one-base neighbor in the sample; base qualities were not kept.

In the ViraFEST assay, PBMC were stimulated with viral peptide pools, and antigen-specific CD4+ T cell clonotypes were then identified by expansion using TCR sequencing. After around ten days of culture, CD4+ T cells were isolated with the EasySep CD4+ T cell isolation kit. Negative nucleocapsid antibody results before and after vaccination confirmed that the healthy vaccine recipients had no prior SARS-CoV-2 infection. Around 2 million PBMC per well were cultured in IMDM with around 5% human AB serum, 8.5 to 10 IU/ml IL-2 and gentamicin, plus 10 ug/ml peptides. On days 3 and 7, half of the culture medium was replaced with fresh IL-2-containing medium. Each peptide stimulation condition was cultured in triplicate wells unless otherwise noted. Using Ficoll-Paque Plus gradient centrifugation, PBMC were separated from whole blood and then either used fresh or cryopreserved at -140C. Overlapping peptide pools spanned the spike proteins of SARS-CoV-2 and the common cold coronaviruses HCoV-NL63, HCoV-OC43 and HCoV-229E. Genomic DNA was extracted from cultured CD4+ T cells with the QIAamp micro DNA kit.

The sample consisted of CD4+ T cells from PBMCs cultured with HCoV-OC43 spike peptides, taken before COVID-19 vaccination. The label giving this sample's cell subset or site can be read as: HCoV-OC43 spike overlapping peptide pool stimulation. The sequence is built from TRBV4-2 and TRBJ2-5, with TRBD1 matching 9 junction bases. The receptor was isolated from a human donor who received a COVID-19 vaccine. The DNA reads TGTGCCAGCAGCCAAGATAGGGGGACAGGGCGAGAGACCCAGTACTTC. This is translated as CASSQDRGTGRETQYF.